One sample yielded the 13 T cell receptor beta chains listed below, sequenced in a study of T cells in localized non-small cell lung cancer. Data came from immunoSEQ multiplex PCR; TCRdb stores just in-frame clones and leaves some out. This sample yields about 53,000 clones, of which approximately 80% are seen a single time; 15% to 20% belongs to the top ten. This material consisted of peripheral blood mononuclear cells, taken before any cancer treatment. The receptor set was obtained from a man aged 35-69 years with stage III lung adenocarcinoma.

The chain has TRBV7-6 and TRBJ2-3; D remains unclear. V was pared by 5 bases and J by 2 bases, with 14 bases between. The length of the CDR3 is 15 residues. The germline CDR1 and CDR2 sequences are SGHVS and FNYEAQ. The CDR3, as DNA: TGTGCCAGCAGCCCACGAACCCTTCCCACAGATACGCAGTATTTT. This translates into CASSPRTLPTDTQYF.

CDR3 protein: CASSSWTGESNGYTF. DNA of the CDR3: TGTGCCAGCAGCTCATGGACAGGGGAGAGTAATGGCTACACCTTC. This chain connects TRBV7-9 to TRBJ1-2, with 9 bases matching TRBD1. The CDR3 length is 15 residues. Trimming at V came to 4 bases and at J to 6 bases, leaving 9 bases not matched to a gene. The germline V gene encodes CDR1 SEHNR and CDR2 FQNEAQ (reference sequence).

This chain links TRBV11-3 with TRBJ2-2, with TRBD1 as a possible D gene (5 bases). The V end lost 4 bases, the J end lost 4 bases, and 16 bases lay between the germline ends. CDR3 length: 16 amino acids. Per germline, CDR1 SGHNT and CDR2 YENEEA. CDR3 region: CASSSNRISSTGELFF. The DNA for the CDR3 is TGTGCCAGCAGCTCAAACAGGATCAGTAGCACCGGGGAGCTGTTTTTT.

This clone came up a few times. This chain links TRBV5-8 with TRBJ2-5; D gene uncertain. Germline CDR1 and CDR2: SGHTS and YDEGEE. The V end lost 4 bases, the J end lost 5 bases, and 15 bases lay between the germline ends. The CDR3 spans 14 residues. This CDR3 is CASSTRFGLETQYF. DNA of the CDR3: TGTGCCAGCAGCACGAGGTTCGGGCTGGAGACCCAGTACTTC.

The genes are TRBV6-5 and TRBJ2-7, with unresolved D. Germline V gives CDR1 MNHEY, CDR2 SVGAGI. This CDR3 spans 15 amino acids. Trimming cost V 6 bases and J 0 bases, with 15 bases left between them. The CDR3 nucleotides are TGTGCCAGCAGGCCTTGGGCCAGCCTCTCCTACGAGCAGTACTTC. The encoded protein is CASRPWASLSYEQYF.

The chain joins TRBV27 to TRBJ2-1; D is ambiguous. Germline lookup yields CDR1 MNHEY and CDR2 SMNVEV (reference sequence). With 4 bases removed from V and 7 bases from J, the gap between germline ends came to 20 bases. The CDR3 is 16 amino acids. The DNA of the CDR3 is TGTGCCAGCAGTTCAGGAGAAGTGGGCCTTTGGAATGAGCAGTTCTTC. Translation gives CASSSGEVGLWNEQFF.

The chain links TRBV11-3 to TRBJ2-3; tentative D call: TRBD1 (6 bases). Trimming stripped 1 base from V and 0 bases from J, with 11 bases between. The V gene's germline CDR1 is SGHNT and CDR2 YENEEA. CDR3 length equals 16 residues. This CDR3 reads CASSLGGRSSTDTQYF. CDR3 DNA sequence: TGTGCCAGCAGCTTAGGGGGGCGTTCTAGCACAGATACGCAGTATTTT.

The V gene is TRBV7-9, the J gene TRBJ2-1; D gene ambiguous. Trimming left V 4 bases short and J 7 bases short, with 5 bases between. Germline V gene lookup returns CDR1 SEHNR and CDR2 FQNEAQ (reference sequence). This CDR3 region has 11 residues. The CDR3 region is CASSSFNEQFF. In nucleotides, the CDR3 is TGTGCCAGCAGCTCCTTTAATGAGCAGTTCTTC.

The chain employs TRBV13 and TRBJ1-6; 7 nucleotides line up with TRBD1. Germline CDR1 reads PRHDT; CDR2 reads FYEKMQ (reference sequence). This CDR3 region has 15 residues. V lost 4 bases to trimming and J lost 5 bases; unmatched junction nucleotides: 5. DNA of the CDR3: TGTGCCAGCAGCTCCCCCGGGACAGATAATTCACCCCTCCACTTT. The encoded protein is CASSSPGTDNSPLHF. Filled out from reference TRBV13 and TRBJ1-6, the complete variable domain reads AAGVIQSPRHLIKEKRETATLKCYPIPRHDTVYWYQQGPGQDPQFLISFYEKMQSDKGSIPDRFSAQQFSDYHSELNMSSLELGDSALYFCASSSPGTDNSPLHFGNGTRLTVT.

This rearrangement joins TRBV7-9 to TRBJ2-7; 8 nucleotides match TRBD1. The CDR3 sequence is 15 residues long. The junction had 9 bases not matched to a gene; V was cut back by 4 bases and J by 4 bases. The germline gives CDR1 SEHNR, CDR2 FQNEAQ (reference sequence). The CDR3 coding sequence is TGTGCCAGCAGCTCCGGAGGACAGGGATCGTACGAGCAGTACTTC. Its translation is CASSSGGQGSYEQYF.

A note on this clone: One end of the junction does not line up with germline, which may come from a read error. The V gene is TRBV9, the J gene TRBJ1-1; D uncertain. Germline V lookup: CDR1 SGDLS, CDR2 YYNGEE. The CDR3 is 14 residues long. This chain's CDR3 is CASSVDSDGDEAFF. The CDR3 DNA reads TGTGCCAGCAGTGTAGATTCCGACGGGGATGAAGCTTTCTTT. Full variable domain (outside the CDR3, taken from reference TRBV9 and TRBJ1-1): DSGVTQTPKHLITATGQRVTLRCSPRSGDLSVYWYQQSLDQGLQFLIQYYNGEERAKGNILERFSAQQFPDLHSELNLSSLELGDSALYFCASSVDSDGDEAFFGQGTRLTVV.

This chain connects TRBV25-1 to TRBJ2-7; 10 nucleotides agree with TRBD2. Germline loops: CDR1 MGHDK, CDR2 SYGVNS. With V trimmed by 3 bases and J by 6 bases, 8 bases remained unmatched. The CDR3 has 15 residues. The CDR3 DNA reads as TGTGCCAGCAGTGAGCCATCTAGCGGGAGTACCGAGCAGTACTTC. Protein sequence: CASSEPSSGSTEQYF.

This clone was recorded only once. The gene calls are TRBV6-5 and TRBJ1-5; no firm D call. There are 15 residues in the CDR3. Germline-derived CDR1 and CDR2 are MNHEY and SVGAGI. Trimming stripped 0 bases from V and 6 bases from J, with 12 bases between. In DNA form, the CDR3 reads TGTGCCAGCAGTTACTCGCATGGCATCGGTCAGCCCCAGCATTTT. Translation gives CASSYSHGIGQPQHF.